One and the same sample provided the 25 T cell receptor beta chains below, sequenced in a study of memory CD4+ T cells and cytomegalovirus serostatus. Only in-frame clones appear in the TCRdb table, and some are missing; sequencing was by immunoSEQ multiplex PCR. The table records over 65,000 clones, 60% to 85% of them present only once. Single viable CD3+CD4+CD8-CD45RO+ cells were sorted as the memory CD4+ T cells. Sequencing was performed on memory CD4+ T cells from blood. These receptors were obtained from an adult in good health and CMV-seropositive.

This chain connects TRBV7-9 to TRBJ2-1; no clear D. The CDR3 consists of 12 residues. Germline CDR1 reads SEHNR; CDR2 reads FQNEAQ (reference sequence). V lost 1 base and J lost 9, with 7 bases in between. The CDR3: CASSLVSPEQFF. CDR3 in DNA: TGTGCCAGCAGCTTAGTTTCACCTGAGCAGTTCTTC.

On this clone itself: At one end the junction does not follow the germline gene, possibly because of a read error. The chain carries TRBV5-1 and TRBJ2-7; no reliable D call. This CDR3 has 14 residues. The germline V gene has CDR1 SGHRS and CDR2 YFSETQ. The CDR3 loop is CASTLSPVTYEQYF. The CDR3 DNA is TGCGCCAGCACCTTGAGTCCGGTAACCTACGAGCAGTACTTC.

The chain carries TRBV7-3 and TRBJ1-1; 8 bases match TRBD1. In germline, CDR1 is SGHTA, CDR2 FQGTGA. The junction had 1 base not matched to a gene; V was cut back by 2 bases and J by 2 bases. This CDR3 has 14 amino acids. This CDR3 reads CASSLDRGNTEAFF. CDR3 DNA: TGTGCCAGCAGCTTAGACAGGGGAAACACTGAAGCTTTCTTT.

The chain combines TRBV27 with TRBJ1-4; D call uncertain. This CDR3 comprises 14 residues. The germline V gene has CDR1 MNHEY and CDR2 SMNVEV (reference sequence). Trimming stripped 1 base from V and 8 bases from J, with 11 bases between. CDR3 protein: CASSLLRGGEKLFF. For the CDR3, the DNA is TGTGCCAGCAGTTTATTACGGGGAGGAGAAAAACTGTTTTTT. Full variable domain (outside the CDR3, taken from reference TRBV27 and TRBJ1-4): EAQVTQNPRYLITVTGKKLTVTCSQNMNHEYMSWYRQDPGLGLRQIYYSMNVEVTDKGDVPEGYKVSRKEKRNFPLILESPSPNQTSLYFCASSLLRGGEKLFFGSGTQLSVL.

This chain uses TRBV11-2 with TRBJ2-7, with D perhaps TRBD1 (5 bases). The CDR3 consists of 18 residues. V was trimmed by 4 bases and J by 3 bases, leaving 25 bases between them. The V gene's germline CDR1 is SGHAT and CDR2 FQNNGV. The DNA for the CDR3 is TGTGCCAGCAGCTCCAGGCCCGGCAAGGGGCCCGCTCGCTACGAGCAGTACTTC. Amino acids: CASSSRPGKGPARYEQYF.

The chain carries TRBV5-8 and TRBJ1-2; D is unclear. V was shortened by 7 bases and J by 5 bases, with 12 bases between the two germline ends. Germline CDR1 reads SGHTS; CDR2 reads YDEGEE. The CDR3 has 12 amino acids. CDR3 amino acids: CASDQRVYGYTF. In DNA, the CDR3 is TGTGCCAGCGACCAGAGGGTTTATGGCTACACCTTC.

The chain uses TRBV7-3 and TRBJ2-3, with TRBD2 matching over 10 bases. The trim removed 4 bases at V and 5 bases at J, leaving 6 bases unmatched. The germline V gene has CDR1 SGHTA and CDR2 FQGTGA. The CDR3 loop spans 15 amino acids. DNA for the CDR3: TGTGCCAGCAGCTCCCAGCGGGAGGGCCGAGATACGCAGTATTTT. It yields the protein CASSSQREGRDTQYF.

This clone was seen more than once but under ten times. The chain recombines TRBV6-1 with TRBJ2-2; 7 positions agree with TRBD2. The CDR3 is 15 residues long. CDR1 and CDR2 from the germline V gene are MNHNS and SASEGT. Germline trimming cut 8 bases from V and 4 bases from J; bases unmatched to any gene: 10. Here the CDR3 reads CASPRGVTVTGELFF. The DNA for the CDR3 is TGTGCCAGCCCTCGGGGGGTGACGGTCACCGGGGAGCTGTTTTTT.

The chain employs TRBV5-4 and TRBJ1-6, with D maybe TRBD1 (6 bases). With 4 bases removed from V and 10 bases from J, the gap between germline ends came to 18 bases. The CDR3 runs 15 residues. CDR1 SGHNT and CDR2 YYREEE come from the germline V gene (reference sequence). The CDR3 here is CASSTGQRVGSPLHF. In nucleotides, the CDR3 is TGTGCCAGCAGCACCGGACAGCGGGTTGGGTCACCCCTCCACTTT.

The V call is TRBV7-2, the J call TRBJ2-7; D possibly matches TRBD1 or TRBD2 (5 bases each). Trimming took off 2 bases at V and 5 bases at J, with 16 bases between the two ends. CDR3 length: 15 amino acids. The germline V gene has CDR1 SGHTA and CDR2 FQGNSA. The CDR3 loop reads CASSLFGGKVDEQYF. DNA of the CDR3: TGTGCCAGCAGCTTATTTGGGGGTAAGGTCGACGAGCAGTACTTC. Variable domain in full (rest from reference TRBV7-2 and TRBJ2-7): GAGVSQSPSNKVTEKGKDVELRCDPISGHTALYWYRQSLGQGLEFLIYFQGNSAPDKSGLPSDRFSAERTGGSVSTLTIQRTQQEDSAVYLCASSLFGGKVDEQYFGPGTRLTVT.

The table lists this clone with a few counts. The chain links TRBV27 to TRBJ1-1, with D possibly being TRBD1 (6 bases). The CDR3 is made up of 15 amino acids. Per the germline V gene, CDR1 is MNHEY and CDR2 is SMNVEV (reference sequence). V lost 5 bases to trimming and J lost 3 bases, with 16 bases between them. This CDR3 is CASSGRGHLYTEAFF. In DNA form, the CDR3 reads TGTGCCAGCAGTGGACGGGGACACCTATACACTGAAGCTTTCTTT.

The chain uses TRBV5-3 and TRBJ2-7; D is tentatively TRBD1 or TRBD2 (6 bases each). TRBV5-3 is known as an ORF, though its function is uncertain. The CDR3 contains 15 residues. With 0 bases removed from V and 3 bases from J, the gap between germline ends came to 13 bases. The CDR3 loop reads CARSLARGLCYEQYF. The CDR3 coding sequence is TGTGCCAGAAGCTTGGCACGGGGGCTCTGCTACGAGCAGTACTTC.

The chain combines TRBV18 with TRBJ2-2; no reliable D call. Germline CDR1 is KGHSH and CDR2 is LQKENI. This CDR3 is 14 amino acids long. Trimming pared 0 bases from V and 7 bases from J, leaving 9 bases between. The CDR3 sequence is CASSPPSKGGELFF. In DNA form, the CDR3 reads TGTGCCAGCTCACCACCCTCCAAGGGCGGGGAGCTGTTTTTT.

This chain connects TRBV18 to TRBJ2-7, with TRBD1 as a possible D gene (5 bases). The CDR3 consists of 14 residues. Germline V gene lookup returns CDR1 KGHSH and CDR2 LQKENI. The germline V and J ends were trimmed by 0 bases and 2 bases, with 8 bases remaining between them. The CDR3 here is CASSPPDRTYEQYF. Here the CDR3 DNA reads TGTGCCAGCTCACCACCCGACAGAACCTACGAGCAGTACTTC.

The chain uses TRBV7-9 and TRBJ2-1; perhaps D is TRBD1 or TRBD2 (5 bases each). CDR1 is SEHNR and CDR2 is FQNEAQ in the germline V gene (reference sequence). The length of the CDR3 is 17 residues. V shed 0 bases and J shed 4 bases, with 16 bases lying between them. The CDR3 sequence is CASSLAAGTPAYNEQFF. The CDR3 DNA reads TGTGCCAGCAGCTTAGCCGCCGGGACCCCTGCATACAATGAGCAGTTCTTC.

This clone showed up just a few times. The rearrangement links TRBV6-6 to TRBJ1-1; no clear D gene. The V gene lost 11 bases and the J gene lost 8 bases, with 15 bases spanning the gap. Germline V CDR1 and CDR2: MNHNY, SVGAGI (reference sequence). The CDR3 is 11 amino acids. CDR3 nucleotide sequence: TGTGCCGCGTCAGGCAAGACAGAAGCTTTCTTT. Translated, it gives CAASGKTEAFF.

The chain links TRBV2 to TRBJ1-6, with TRBD1 identical over 10 bases. This CDR3 has 16 residues. The germline gives CDR1 SNHLY, CDR2 FYNNEI. V dropped 1 base and J dropped 6; count of bases not matched to a gene: 3. Here the CDR3 DNA reads TGTGCCAGCAGTGAAGGACAGGGGGCCCTTAATTCACCCCTCCACTTT. Residues: CASSEGQGALNSPLHF.

This clone occurred once. This rearrangement joins TRBV7-9 to TRBJ2-3; D gene uncertain. The CDR3 extends over 11 amino acids. Trimming took 6 bases from V and 5 from J, leaving 6 bases between them. Germline CDR1 and CDR2: SEHNR and FQNEAQ (reference sequence). DNA of the CDR3: TGTGCCAGCAGGGCGGAAGATACGCAGTATTTT. Amino acids: CASRAEDTQYF.

The chain recombines TRBV4-2 with TRBJ2-1, with 8 bases that match TRBD2. Trimming cost V 0 bases and J 4 bases; bases outside gene matches: 8. CDR3 length equals 17 residues. CDR1 and CDR2 (germline): LGHNA, YNFKEQ. This chain's CDR3 is CASSQDPVLADYNEQFF. CDR3 nucleotide sequence: TGTGCCAGCAGCCAAGATCCAGTACTAGCGGATTACAATGAGCAGTTCTTC.

This chain uses TRBV11-2 with TRBJ2-7, with D hard to call. The CDR3 runs to 14 residues. CDR1 and CDR2 from the germline V gene are SGHAT and FQNNGV. Trimming removed 3 bases at V and 0 bases at J, with 9 bases between. The CDR3 DNA reads as TGTGCCAGCAGCTTTCTCGCAACCTCCTACGAGCAGTACTTC. Protein: CASSFLATSYEQYF.

V is TRBV13 and J is TRBJ1-1, with D possibly matching TRBD1 (5 bases). The CDR3 runs 12 residues. The V gene's germline CDR1 is PRHDT and CDR2 FYEKMQ (reference sequence). Trimming stripped 2 bases from V and 11 bases from J, with 12 bases between. Written as DNA, the CDR3 is TGTGCCAGCAGCTTATCAGGGAGTCGCGCTTTCTTT. Encoded protein: CASSLSGSRAFF.

The chain uses TRBV7-2 and TRBJ2-1; 14 nucleotides match TRBD2. The V gene end was trimmed by 1 base and the J gene end by 7 bases; junction bases not matched to a gene: 3. The CDR3 runs to 16 residues. Germline V gene lookup returns CDR1 SGHTA and CDR2 FQGNSA. CDR3 nucleotide sequence: TGTGCCAGCAGCTTAGTAGGGACTAGCGGGAGAAATGAGCAGTTCTTC. Its protein product is CASSLVGTSGRNEQFF.

V usage is TRBV10-3 and J usage is TRBJ2-7; 8 bases are a match to TRBD2. V gave up 2 bases and J gave up 3 bases; unmatched junction bases: 6. Germline assignment: CDR1 ENHRY and CDR2 SYGVKD. The CDR3 consists of 15 residues. Written as DNA, the CDR3 is TGTGCCATCAGTGAGGGTGGAGCGGGGGTCTACGAGCAGTACTTC. Protein sequence: CAISEGGAGVYEQYF.

This clone was recorded a few times. The CDR3 loop reads CSVGLQAGTEAFF. In nucleotides, the CDR3 is TGCAGCGTTGGTCTGCAGGCAGGCACTGAAGCTTTCTTT. This chain joins TRBV29-1 and TRBJ1-1; no definite D call. Germline V gene lookup returns CDR1 SQVTM and CDR2 ANQGSEA. The length of the CDR3 is 13 residues. The V end was cut by 4 bases, the J end by 4 bases, with 13 bases between.

The V call is TRBV28, the J call TRBJ2-7; D perhaps matches TRBD2 (6 bases). Trimming removed 3 bases from V and 4 bases from J, with 7 bases in between. The CDR3 loop spans 12 amino acids. In germline, CDR1 is MDHEN, CDR2 SYDVKM. The CDR3 is CASSLEGYEQYF. The CDR3 DNA sequence: TGTGCCAGCAGTTTGGAGGGATACGAGCAGTACTTC.